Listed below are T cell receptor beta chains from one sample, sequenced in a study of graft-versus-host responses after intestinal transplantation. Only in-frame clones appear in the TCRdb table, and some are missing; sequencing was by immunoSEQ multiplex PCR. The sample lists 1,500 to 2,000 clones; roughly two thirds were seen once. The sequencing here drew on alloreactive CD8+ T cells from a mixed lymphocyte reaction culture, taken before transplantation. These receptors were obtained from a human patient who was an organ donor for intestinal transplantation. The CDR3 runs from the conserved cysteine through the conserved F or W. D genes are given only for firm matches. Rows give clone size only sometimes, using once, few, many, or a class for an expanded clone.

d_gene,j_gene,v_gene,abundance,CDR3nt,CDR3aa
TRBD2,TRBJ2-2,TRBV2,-,TGTGCCAGCAGTGAAACTAGCGGGGCGAACACCGGGGAGCTGTTTTTT,CASSETSGANTGELFF
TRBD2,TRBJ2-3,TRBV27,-,TGTGCCAGCAGGGGACTAGCGGGGCTGGTTAGCACAGATACGCAGTATTTT,CASRGLAGLVSTDTQYF
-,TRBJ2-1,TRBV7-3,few,TGTGCCAGCAGCCATGTATCGAGCTCCTACAATGAGCAGTTCTTC,CASSHVSSSYNEQFF
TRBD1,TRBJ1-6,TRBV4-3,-,TGCGCCAGCAGCCAGAGTACAGGGGATAATTCACCCCTCCACTTT,CASSQSTGDNSPLHF
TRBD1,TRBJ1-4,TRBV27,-,TGTGCCAGCAGTCTGACAGGGTATGAAAAACTGTTTTTT,CASSLTGYEKLFF
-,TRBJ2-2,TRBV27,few,TGTGCCAGCAGCTTCTCCGGGGGCACCGGGGAGCTGTTTTTT,CASSFSGGTGELFF
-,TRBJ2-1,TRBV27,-,TGTGCCAGCAGTCCCGCGGTCGTTGGGGGTGAGCAGTTCTTC,CASSPAVVGGEQFF
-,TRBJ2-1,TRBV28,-,TGTGCCAGCAGTTTTCGAGGAACGGTATCAACTGCGTTCTTC,CASSFRGTVSTAFF
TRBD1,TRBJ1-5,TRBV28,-,TGTGCCAGCAGCCAGGACAGGGGGCTGAATCAGCCCCAGCATTTT,CASSQDRGLNQPQHF
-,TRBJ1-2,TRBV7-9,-,TGTGCCAGCAGCATTACGACGGGCTATGGCTACACCTTC,CASSITTGYGYTF
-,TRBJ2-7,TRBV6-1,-,TGTGCCAGCAGCCCCCTAGCTAACGAGCAGTACTTC,CASSPLANEQYF
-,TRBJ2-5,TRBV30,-,TGTGCCTGGAGTGTAGACTCGGAGACCCAGTACTTC,CAWSVDSETQYF
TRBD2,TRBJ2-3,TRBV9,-,TGTGCCAGCAGTTCCTCTACCTTGCGGGGGGGCACAGATACGCAGTATTTT,CASSSSTLRGGTDTQYF
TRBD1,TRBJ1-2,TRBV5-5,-,TGTGCCAGCAGCCCAGGGACAGACCGGATAAGCTACACCTTC,CASSPGTDRISYTF
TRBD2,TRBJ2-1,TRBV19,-,TGTGCCAGTAGTACGGGACTAGCGGGAAGCAATGAGCAGTTCTTC,CASSTGLAGSNEQFF
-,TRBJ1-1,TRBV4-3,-,TGCGCCAGCAGCCAAGATGTGGGATCCACTGAAGCTTTCTTT,CASSQDVGSTEAFF
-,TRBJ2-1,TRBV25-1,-,TGTGCCAGCAGTGAATATCTGAAGGGTGGGGTCAACGATGAGCAGTTCTTC,CASSEYLKGGVNDEQFF